A single T cell receptor beta chain is shown here with its context. The antigen remains undetermined. This record belongs to a study of regulatory T cells in long-lasting Graves disease. Whole-study results and caveats: Persistent patients shared more public clonotypes (over 2,500) than new patients (approximately 970). With a small sample size, accuracy may have been reduced.

Time point: newly diagnosed GD, antithyroid drugs for less than 3 months. From RNA extracted from PBMCs, the TCR library was made. With iRepertoire HTBI primers and Arm-PCR of CDR3 regions, TCR beta libraries were built. TCRdb re-called the multiplex PCR reads through MiXCR, storing one row per CDR3 protein. The repertoire consists of some 250,000 distinct CDR3 sequences, with around 17% occurring once and the leading ten covering 22%. This sample comprised peripheral blood mononuclear cells (PBMCs), obtained at new diagnosis, from a patient treated with antithyroid drugs. This sequence originates from a female donor with Graves disease.

The CDR3 nucleotides read TGTGCCAGCAGTGATTCAGGGGGAAGCGAGCAGTACTTC. Amino acid sequence: CASSDSGGSEQYF. The chain recombines TRBV6-4 with TRBJ2-7; TRBD1 matches at 7 bases. This CDR3 region has 13 residues. The germline V gene has CDR1 MRHNA and CDR2 SNTAGT. V dropped 3 bases and J dropped 6; count of bases not matched to a gene: 5.